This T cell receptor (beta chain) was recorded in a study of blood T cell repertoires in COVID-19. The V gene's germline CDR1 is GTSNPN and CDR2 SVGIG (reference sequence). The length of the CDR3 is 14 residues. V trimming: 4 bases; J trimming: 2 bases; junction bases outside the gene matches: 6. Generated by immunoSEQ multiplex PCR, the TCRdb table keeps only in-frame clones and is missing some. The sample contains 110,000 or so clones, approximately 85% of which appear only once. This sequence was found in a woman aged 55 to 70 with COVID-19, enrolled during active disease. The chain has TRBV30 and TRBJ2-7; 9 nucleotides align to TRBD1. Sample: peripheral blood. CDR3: CAWNGGQGTYEQYF. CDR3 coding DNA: TGTGCCTGGAATGGGGGACAGGGAACCTACGAGCAGTACTTC.